These T cell receptor beta chains were read from a single sample in a study of blood T cell repertoires in COVID-19. This table comes from immunoSEQ multiplex PCR, and its TCRdb copy is limited to in-frame clones, with some not included. The data contain 190,000 or so clones, 80% to 85% of them seen just once; the ten biggest clones take up 7.5%. The specimen was PBMCs or T cells enriched from blood (not recorded which). Receptors were obtained from a middle-aged man who had recovered from COVID-19. Each CDR3 is given with its conserved first and last residue. A D gene is named only where the DNA matches it firmly. Clone size, where shown, is once, few, many, or a class for clones that have expanded.

>TRBJ2-5|NA|TRBV2|NA
TGTGCCAGCAGTGATTTGGCCCAAGAGACCCAGTACTTC
CASSDLAQETQYF
>TRBJ2-1|NA|TRBV3-1/TRBV3-2|TRBD2
TGTGCCAGCAGCCCGGGACTAGCCTTTGAGCAGTTCTTC
CASSPGLAFEQFF
>TRBJ2-3|NA|TRBV5-1|TRBD2
TGCGCCAGCAAAAAACTAGCGGGAGATACGCAGTATTTT
CASKKLAGDTQYF
>TRBJ1-2|NA|TRBV4-3|NA
TGCGCCAGCAGCCAAGGACCCAGGAATAACTATGGCTACACCTTC
CASSQGPRNNYGYTF
>TRBJ1-3|NA|TRBV6-1|NA
TGTGCCAGCAGTGATGGGGGGATATCAGGAAACACCATATATTTT
CASSDGGISGNTIYF
>TRBJ2-7|NA|TRBV5-1|TRBD2
TGCGCCAGCAGCTGGCAGCGGGGGGGCCCCACCTACGAGCAGTACTTC
CASSWQRGGPTYEQYF
>TRBJ2-7|many|TRBV7-9|NA
TGTGCCAGCAGCCCAGAAGTCAGGTCCTACGAGCAGTACTTC
CASSPEVRSYEQYF
>TRBJ1-1|NA|TRBV6-2/TRBV6-3|NA
TGTGCCAGCAGTAGGACGGGGGAAAACACTGAAGCTTTCTTT
CASSRTGENTEAFF
>TRBJ1-2|NA|TRBV5-6|NA
TGTGCCAGCTCTAAGACGGGGAGCCTTGACCTTTTCCAAACCTTC
CASSKTGSLDLFQTF
>TRBJ2-1|NA|TRBV30|NA
TGTGCCTGGATCCACCCCGGGCGGAGGGCTAATGAGCAGTTCTTC
CAWIHPGRRANEQFF
>TRBJ1-6|NA|TRBV5-1|TRBD1
TGCGCCAGCAGCCCCGGACAGGGGAATTCACCCCTCCACTTT
CASSPGQGNSPLHF
>TRBJ1-1|NA|TRBV6-4|NA
TGTGCCAGCAGTGACCCTACAGGGCCATTTGGGGCTTTCTTT
CASSDPTGPFGAFF
>TRBJ1-1|NA|TRBV9|NA
TGTGCCAGCAGCGTAGGTGGGCGTGGGAACACTGAAGCTTTCTTT
CASSVGGRGNTEAFF
>TRBJ1-6|NA|TRBV10-3|TRBD1
TGTGCCACCGCCGGACAGGGGCCGAGCTCCTATAATTCACCCCTCCACTTT
CATAGQGPSSYNSPLHF
>TRBJ1-1|NA|TRBV29-1|NA
TGCAGCGTTCGTATGAGAGGGACTGAAGCTTTCTTT
CSVRMRGTEAFF
>TRBJ2-7|few|TRBV5-4|TRBD1
TGTGCCAGCAGCTTGGACAGGGGGTACTACGAGCAGTACTTC
CASSLDRGYYEQYF
>TRBJ2-1|NA|TRBV3-1/TRBV3-2|NA
TGTGCCAGCAGCTTTCTCTACGAGCAGTTCTTC
CASSFLYEQFF
>TRBJ2-3|NA|TRBV5-1|TRBD1
TGCGCCAGCGCTCGCTCGCGGGACAGGGGAGGGGATACGCAGTATTTT
CASARSRDRGGDTQYF
>TRBJ2-2|NA|TRBV30|NA
TGTGCCTGTTGGGGACTGAAGAACACCGGGGAGCTGTTTTTT
CACWGLKNTGELFF
>TRBJ1-2|once|TRBV7-9|NA
TGTGCCAGCAGCCGCGGAGGGGCGAACTATGGCTACACCTTC
CASSRGGANYGYTF
>TRBJ1-1|NA|TRBV5-4|NA
TGTGCCAGCAGCTTGGGACAGGCCAGGGAAGCTTTCTTT
CASSLGQAREAFF
>TRBJ1-1|NA|TRBV7-2|NA
TGTGCCAGCAGCCCAAACGCAGGGTACACTGAAGCTTTCTTT
CASSPNAGYTEAFF
>TRBJ1-4|NA|TRBV7-8|NA
TGTGCCAGCAGCTCACGCAGGGGCCCCAATGAAAAACTGTTTTTT
CASSSRRGPNEKLFF
>TRBJ1-2|NA|TRBV2|NA
TGTGCCAGCAGTGAGGACATAAACTATGGCTACACCTTC
CASSEDINYGYTF
>TRBJ1-2|NA|TRBV27|TRBD1
TGTGCCAGCAGTTTATTGGGACAGGGGCGAGGGGTATATGGCTACACCTTC
CASSLLGQGRGVYGYTF
>TRBJ2-1|NA|TRBV3-1/TRBV3-2|NA
TGTGCCAGCAGCCAAGGGGGCCGTTATGAGCAGTTCTTC
CASSQGGRYEQFF
>TRBJ2-1|NA|TRBV3-1/TRBV3-2|TRBD2
TGTGCCAGCAGCCCCACTAGCGGGGGGTCCGTTGAGCAGTTCTTC
CASSPTSGGSVEQFF
>TRBJ1-6|NA|TRBV2|TRBD1
TGTGCCGGCTCTCTGGACAGGGGAGATAATTCACCCCTCCACTTT
CAGSLDRGDNSPLHF
>TRBJ1-1|NA|TRBV5-4|TRBD1
TGTGCCAGCAGCCCACCCGGGACAGGGACGAACACTGAAGCTTTCTTT
CASSPPGTGTNTEAFF
>TRBJ2-7|NA|TRBV7-2|TRBD2
TGTGCCAGCAGCTTAGCGGGGGGGTCCTACGAGCAGTACTTC
CASSLAGGSYEQYF
>TRBJ2-2|NA|TRBV30|TRBD2
TGTGCCTGGAGTGAGGGACTAGCTGATCTCGGGGAGCTGTTTTTT
CAWSEGLADLGELFF
>TRBJ1-1|NA|TRBV4-1|TRBD1
TGCGCCAGCAGCCAAGCAGCCGGGACAGGGTTGAACACTGAAGCTTTCTTT
CASSQAAGTGLNTEAFF
>TRBJ1-5|NA|TRBV2|NA
TGTGCCAGCAGTGATAGCCCGCGGCCCCAGCATTTT
CASSDSPRPQHF
>TRBJ2-2|NA|TRBV6-6|TRBD2
TGTGCCAGCAGTCCCCAGAAAGCGGGGGAGAACACCGGGGAGCTGTTTTTT
CASSPQKAGENTGELFF
>TRBJ1-5|NA|TRBV7-8|NA
TGTGCCAGCAGCTTGGAGAATCAGCCCCAGCATTTT
CASSLENQPQHF
>TRBJ1-2|once|TRBV9|NA
TGTGCCAGCAGCGCCTCTTATGGCTACACCTTC
CASSASYGYTF
>TRBJ1-2|NA|TRBV27|NA
TGTGCCAGCAGTAAGGGGGGGGACTACTATGGCTACACCTTC
CASSKGGDYYGYTF
>TRBJ1-1|NA|TRBV2|NA
TGTGCCAGCAGTGACGGGCAGGGGAACACTGAAGCTTTCTTT
CASSDGQGNTEAFF
>TRBJ2-5|NA|TRBV20-1|NA
TGCAGTGCTAGTTTTGACGGGGAGACCCAGTACTTC
CSASFDGETQYF
>TRBJ1-2|NA|TRBV7-9|NA
TGTGCCAGCAGCTTACGAACACTCGGGGAGGCCATTAACTATGGCTACACCTTC
CASSLRTLGEAINYGYTF
>TRBJ1-1|once|TRBV6-5|NA
TGTGCCAGCAGTTATAGTAGAGGGAATGAAGCTTTCTTT
CASSYSRGNEAFF
>TRBJ2-5|once|TRBV28|TRBD1
TGTGCCAGCGGGGACAGGTTACAAGAGACCCAGTACTTC
CASGDRLQETQYF
>TRBJ2-1|NA|TRBV10-3|NA
TGTGCCATCAGTGAGGGGAGCGGGTACAGTGAGCAGTTCTTC
CAISEGSGYSEQFF
>TRBJ2-5|NA|TRBV15|TRBD1
TGTGCCACCAGGGACAGGGGGGGAGAGACCCAGTACTTC
CATRDRGGETQYF
>TRBJ2-2|NA|TRBV5-4|NA
TGTGCCAGCAGCCATACAGCGGACGGGACCGGGGAGCTGTTTTTT
CASSHTADGTGELFF
>TRBJ1-1|NA|TRBV11-2|NA
TGTGCCAGCAGCCCACTACAGGGATTAGTGAACACTGAAGCTTTCTTT
CASSPLQGLVNTEAFF
>TRBJ1-1|NA|TRBV9|NA
TGTGCCAGCAGCGTAGGAGGAACAGGGCCGAACACTGAAGCTTTCTTT
CASSVGGTGPNTEAFF